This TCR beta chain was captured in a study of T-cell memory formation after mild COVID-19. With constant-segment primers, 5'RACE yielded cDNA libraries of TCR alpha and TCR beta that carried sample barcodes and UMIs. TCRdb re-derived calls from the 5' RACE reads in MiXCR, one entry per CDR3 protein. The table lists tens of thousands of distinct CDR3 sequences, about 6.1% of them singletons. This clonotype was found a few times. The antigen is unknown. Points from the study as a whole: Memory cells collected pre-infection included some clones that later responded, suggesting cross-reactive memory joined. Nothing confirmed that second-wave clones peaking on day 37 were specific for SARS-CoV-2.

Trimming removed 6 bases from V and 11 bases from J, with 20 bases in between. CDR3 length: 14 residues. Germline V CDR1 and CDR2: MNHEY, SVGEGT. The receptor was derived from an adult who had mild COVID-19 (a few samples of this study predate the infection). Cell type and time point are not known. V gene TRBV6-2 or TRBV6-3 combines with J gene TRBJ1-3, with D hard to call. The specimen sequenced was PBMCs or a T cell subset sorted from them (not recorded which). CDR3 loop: CASRDWTAPGPIYF. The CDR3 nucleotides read TGTGCCAGCAGAGATTGGACGGCGCCCGGACCCATATATTTT.